The 7 T cell receptor beta chains below were found in one sample sequenced in a study of healthy donors' naive CD4 and CD8 T cells. A linear amplification protocol produced the TCR libraries from roughly 480 ng of total RNA. TCRdb re-called the reads through MiXCR, storing one row per CDR3 protein. The sample contains 150,000 to 200,000 distinct CDR3 sequences, about 70% of which appear only once. Sequences were obtained from naive CD4+ and CD8+ T cells sorted from blood, pooled from several donors. The receptors stem from a pool of human donors in good health; the sample pools cells from several healthy donors.

The chain couples TRBV30 to TRBJ2-3; TRBD2 agrees at 7 bases. V shed 5 bases, J shed 6 bases, and the junction held 8 bases outside the gene matches. Looked up from germline, CDR1 is GTSNPN and CDR2 is SVGIG (reference sequence). The CDR3 is 13 amino acids. CDR3 sequence reads: CAWGIELADTQYF. CDR3 DNA: TGTGCCTGGGGGATTGAACTAGCGGATACGCAGTATTTT.

This clonotype was detected only a few times. The chain is built from TRBV15 and TRBJ2-7, with 9 bases fitting TRBD1. This CDR3 spans 15 amino acids. Trimming took 1 base from V and 6 from J; bases not matched to a gene: 7. Germline V lookup: CDR1 LNHNV, CDR2 YYDKDF (reference sequence). Here the CDR3 DNA reads TGTGCCACCAGCAGAGGGTGGACAGGGGAGGGCGAGCAGTACTTC. This codes for CATSRGWTGEGEQYF.

The CDR3 sequence: CAWSVGSRPDTQYF. CDR3 in DNA: TGTGCCTGGAGTGTTGGTTCCCGCCCAGATACGCAGTATTTT. The V call is TRBV30, the J call TRBJ2-3; D is unclear. V dropped 0 bases and J dropped 4 bases, with 11 bases sitting between them. Germline CDR1 and CDR2: GTSNPN and SVGIG (reference sequence). This CDR3 contains 14 residues.

The J gene is TRBJ1-5, the V gene TRBV29-1; D may be TRBD1 (5 bases). The germline CDR1 and CDR2 sequences are SQVTM and ANQGSEA. This CDR3 is built from 14 residues. Trimming cost V 3 bases and J 3 bases, with 12 bases left between them. CDR3 nucleotides: TGCAGCGTTGAGGATGGGGCCTCCAATCAGCCCCAGCATTTT. It codes for CSVEDGASNQPQHF.

This clonotype was picked up a small number of times. The V gene is TRBV6-5, the J gene TRBJ1-5, with D perhaps matching TRBD1 (6 bases). V was clipped by 6 bases and J by 5 bases, with 11 bases between them. CDR1 is MNHEY and CDR2 is SVGAGI in the germline V gene. This CDR3 is 13 amino acids long. As DNA, the CDR3 is TGTGCCAGCAGCACGGACAGAGATCAGCCCCAGCATTTT. Protein sequence: CASSTDRDQPQHF.

The sample holds a few counts of this clonotype. CDR3 region: CAWRNSGQETQYF. The DNA of the CDR3 is TGTGCCTGGAGAAATAGCGGGCAAGAGACCCAGTACTTC. J is TRBJ2-5 and V is TRBV30; 7 nucleotides line up with TRBD2. V trimming: 3 bases; J trimming: 2 bases; junction bases outside the gene matches: 3. Germline CDR1 and CDR2: GTSNPN and SVGIG (reference sequence). This CDR3 is built from 13 residues.

The chain carries TRBV6-5 and TRBJ1-6; D is ambiguous. Trimming removed 0 bases at V and 5 bases at J, with 8 bases between. The CDR3 spans 15 residues. Germline lookup yields CDR1 MNHEY and CDR2 SVGAGI. The CDR3 loop is CASSYSNRDNSPLHF. CDR3 nucleotide sequence: TGTGCCAGCAGTTACTCGAACCGGGATAATTCACCCCTCCACTTT.